These 13 T cell receptor beta chains share one sample of origin, sequenced in a study of shared clonotypes between healthy human individuals. Terminally differentiated effector memory CD45RA+ cells were excluded from the naive CD8 cells, which were CD45RO-negative and positively selected for CCR7. Here immunoSEQ multiplex PCR was the method, and the copy in TCRdb shows in-frame clones only, minus some. This table has around 2,000,000 clones, about 95% appearing once. Sequencing used naive CD8+ T cells sorted from blood. The receptors were sampled from a young man in good health.

As for this clone: At the DNA level, this CDR3 is encoded by other sequences in the same sample as well. This chain connects TRBV28 to TRBJ2-5, with TRBD1 matching 7 bases. Per germline, CDR1 MDHEN and CDR2 SYDVKM. This CDR3 is built from 14 residues. Unmatched junction bases numbered 5, after V lost 2 bases and J lost 5 bases. CDR3 in amino acids: CASSLAGGEETQYF. CDR3 DNA: TGTGCCAGCAGTTTAGCAGGGGGAGAGGAGACCCAGTACTTC.

The gene calls are TRBV9 and TRBJ2-7, with 9 nucleotides matching TRBD1. J gave up 4 bases and V 3 bases, and 11 bases lay outside the gene matches. Germline V CDR1 and CDR2: SGDLS, YYNGEE. This CDR3 is 16 amino acids long. CDR3 DNA sequence: TGTGCCAGCAGCGCAAATTCCGGGACAGGGAATTACGAGCAGTACTTC. Protein sequence: CASSANSGTGNYEQYF.

A word on this clone: Other nucleotide sequences from this sample produce the same CDR3. The chain combines TRBV15 with TRBJ2-7; 8 bases fit TRBD2. This CDR3 has 15 amino acids. Trimming cost V 0 bases and J 1 base; bases outside gene matches: 2. Germline V gene lookup returns CDR1 LNHNV and CDR2 YYDKDF (reference sequence). The CDR3 reads CATSRDREGSYEQYF. CDR3 nucleotide sequence: TGTGCCACCAGCAGAGATCGGGAGGGTTCCTACGAGCAGTACTTC.

On this clone itself: Other DNA sequences within the sample encode an identical CDR3. This chain links TRBV10-3 with TRBJ2-7; D is undetermined. Germline assignment: CDR1 ENHRY and CDR2 SYGVKD. The ends were cut back, 0 bases at V and 1 base at J, with 4 bases in the middle. The CDR3 is made up of 13 amino acids. The CDR3 DNA reads as TGTGCCATCAGTGAGTCCGGGTCCTACGAGCAGTACTTC. This codes for CAISESGSYEQYF.

V is TRBV27 and J is TRBJ1-5; perhaps TRBD1 as D (5 bases). Between the trimmed V and J ends, which lost 2 bases and 6 bases, there was a span of 11 bases. The CDR3 is 14 amino acids. Germline V lookup: CDR1 MNHEY, CDR2 SMNVEV (reference sequence). The CDR3 is CASSLLGDSQPQHF. The CDR3 nucleotides are TGTGCCAGCAGTTTACTGGGGGATAGTCAGCCCCAGCATTTT.

In this sample, this clone turned up once. V and J are TRBV2 and TRBJ2-7, with 16 nucleotides matching TRBD2. The CDR3 has 18 residues. V trimming: 6 bases; J trimming: 4 bases; junction bases outside the gene matches: 12. Germline CDR1 and CDR2: SNHLY and FYNNEI. The CDR3 region has the DNA TGTGCCAGCAGGAACCCGGGACTAGCGGGAGGGCCTCAATACGAGCAGTACTTC. Translating it yields CASRNPGLAGGPQYEQYF.

V usage is TRBV5-5 and J usage is TRBJ2-7; 9 nucleotides align to TRBD1. Germline CDR1 is SGHKS and CDR2 is YYEKEE (reference sequence). With 1 base clipped from V and 4 bases from J, the junction kept 9 bases outside the gene matches. CDR3 length equals 16 residues. CDR3 amino acids: CASSLSELQGAYEQYF. The DNA of the CDR3 is TGTGCCAGCAGCTTGTCCGAATTACAGGGGGCTTACGAGCAGTACTTC.

The chain employs TRBV4-1 and TRBJ2-5; TRBD2 might be the D (6 bases). There are 18 residues in the CDR3. V was shortened by 0 bases and J by 2 bases, with 19 bases between the two germline ends. Per the germline V gene, CDR1 is MGHRA and CDR2 is YSYEKL. The CDR3 DNA reads as TGCGCCAGCAGCCAAGATCGGGCGGGAACAGGTCCACAAGAGACCCAGTACTTC. It yields the protein CASSQDRAGTGPQETQYF.

This chain connects TRBV30 to TRBJ2-7; D is undetermined. Trimming stripped 1 base from V and 0 bases from J, with 13 bases between. The germline V gene has CDR1 GTSNPN and CDR2 SVGIG (reference sequence). The CDR3 sequence is 15 residues long. CDR3 in amino acids: CAWSGVGPSSYEQYF. The CDR3 DNA sequence: TGTGCCTGGAGTGGCGTAGGACCAAGCTCCTACGAGCAGTACTTC.

J is TRBJ2-7 and V is TRBV28; 9 bases are shared with TRBD2. V lost 7 bases, J lost 2 bases, and 15 bases stayed unmatched. The CDR3 totals 17 residues. The germline CDR1 and CDR2 sequences are MDHEN and SYDVKM. CDR3 region: CASTKLTTSGLTYEQYF. CDR3 bases: TGTGCCAGCACCAAATTGACGACTAGCGGACTAACCTACGAGCAGTACTTC.

The gene calls are TRBV27 and TRBJ2-7; 10 bases align to TRBD1. The CDR3 covers 15 residues. The J segment lost 5 bases and the V segment lost 6 bases, leaving 10 bases of the junction unmatched. Germline CDR1 is MNHEY and CDR2 is SMNVEV (reference sequence). CDR3: CASREETGGVHEQYF. CDR3 sequence (DNA): TGTGCCAGCAGGGAGGAGACAGGGGGCGTCCACGAGCAGTACTTC.

This sequence joins TRBV2 and TRBJ1-4, with D unclear. The germline V and J ends were trimmed by 7 bases and 4 bases, with 16 bases remaining between them. Germline assignment: CDR1 SNHLY and CDR2 FYNNEI. The CDR3 covers 15 residues. CDR3 bases: TGTGCCAGCATACCGGACCCACCGAGTAATGAAAAACTGTTTTTT. Translating gives CASIPDPPSNEKLFF.

V usage is TRBV7-3 and J usage is TRBJ1-1; D is undetermined. V was clipped by 2 bases and J by 1 base, with 5 bases between them. This CDR3 comprises 13 residues. CDR1 SGHTA and CDR2 FQGTGA come from the germline V gene. The CDR3 DNA reads TGTGCCAGCAGCTTAGTTGGGAACACTGAAGCTTTCTTT. Translated: CASSLVGNTEAFF.